This TCR beta chain appears in the sequencing data of a study of blood T cells in healthy people across ages. Trimming at V came to 2 bases and at J to 6 bases, leaving 10 bases not matched to a gene. This CDR3 is built from 15 residues. CDR1 and CDR2 (germline): SGHDT, YYEEEE. Per-sample yields of isolated PBMCs were at least 6 million. Using a J-beta primer mix together with a sample-barcoded 5' primer, a second PCR was run for roughly 6 to 11 cycles. TCRdb ran MiXCR on the 5' RACE reads and lists one entry per CDR3 protein. The repertoire holds some 1 million distinct CDR3 sequences, with 45% as singletons.

The chain uses TRBV5-6 and TRBJ2-7; 8 bases are shared with TRBD2. The source material was blood. The TCR sequence derives from a woman aged 55-69 years in good health. For the CDR3, the DNA is TGTGCCAGCAGCTTATGGGGTAGCGGGACATTCGAGCAGTACTTC. Its translation is CASSLWGSGTFEQYF.